Below are 8 T cell receptor beta chains sequenced from a single sample in a study of T cells in Graves' hyperthyroidism and ophthalmopathy. Amplification targeted TCR beta CDR3 regions from RNA transcripts. A first-round RT-PCR of the TCR CDR3 used the HTBI primer set. TCRdb processed the multiplex PCR reads anew with MiXCR; each CDR3 protein has one entry. Here the sample spans roughly 560,000 distinct CDR3 sequences, about 15% being singletons. Sequencing was done on a sample of blood. The receptors shown here come from a middle-aged woman with Graves' ophthalmopathy.

This clonotype has a count of ten or more. This CDR3 is CASSLVSSGNTYEQYF. For the CDR3, the DNA is TGTGCCAGCAGTTTGGTGTCTAGCGGCAACACCTACGAGCAGTACTTC. The gene calls are TRBV28 and TRBJ2-7; 7 nucleotides align to TRBD2. V was clipped by 3 bases and J by 2 bases; unmatched bases: 10. Per the germline V gene, CDR1 is MDHEN and CDR2 is SYDVKM. This CDR3 has 16 amino acids.

This clonotype was seen repeatedly, ten times or more. This chain joins TRBV28 and TRBJ2-5, with D perhaps given as TRBD1 or TRBD2 (6 bases each). The CDR3 contains 13 residues. The germline V gene encodes CDR1 MDHEN and CDR2 SYDVKM. V was pared by 6 bases and J by 8 bases, with 16 bases between. Here the CDR3 DNA reads TGTGCCAGCAGAGGGGGGCCTCCGGGAACCCAGTACTTC. This codes for CASRGGPPGTQYF. The full variable domain, with the rest looked up from reference TRBV28 and TRBJ2-5, is DVKVTQSSRYLVKRTGEKVFLECVQDMDHENMFWYRQDPGLGLRLIYFSYDVKMKEKGDIPEGYSVSREKKERFSLILESASTNQTSMYLCASRGGPPGTQYFGPGTRLLVL.

The chain is built from TRBV14 and TRBJ1-1, with D unresolved. Germline V gene lookup returns CDR1 SGHDN and CDR2 FVKESK. V dropped 1 base and J dropped 3 bases, with 15 bases sitting between them. CDR3 size: 16 residues. The CDR3 region has the DNA TGTGCCAGCAGCCAAGTTAGGCCCCCAGGAGACACTGAAGCTTTCTTT. It is translated as CASSQVRPPGDTEAFF.

This clonotype has a count of ten or more. This chain joins TRBV6-2 or TRBV6-3 and TRBJ2-5; 15 bases align to TRBD2. J lost 5 bases, V lost 8 bases, and 3 bases had no gene match. Germline V gene data show CDR1 as MNHEY and CDR2 as SVGEGT. There are 14 residues in the CDR3. The CDR3 spells CASAGLAGGETQYF. The DNA for the CDR3 is TGTGCCAGCGCGGGACTAGCGGGAGGTGAGACCCAGTACTTC.

The V call is TRBV28, the J call TRBJ2-5; TRBD1 or TRBD2 may be the D gene (5 bases each). V was pared by 3 bases and J by 3 bases, with 17 bases between. Germline V gene lookup returns CDR1 MDHEN and CDR2 SYDVKM. The CDR3 sequence is 16 residues long. The DNA for the CDR3 is TGTGCCAGCAGTTTTAATGATCTCGGGACCGAAGAGACCCAGTACTTC. It translates to CASSFNDLGTEETQYF.

The chain has TRBV6-5 and TRBJ1-2, with TRBD1 matching over 7 bases. The trim removed 2 bases at V and 6 bases at J, leaving 9 bases unmatched. This CDR3 has 15 amino acids. Germline-derived CDR1 and CDR2 are MNHEY and SVGAGI. CDR3 bases: TGTGCCAGCAGTTACGAGAGACAGGGTCGAAATGGCTACACCTTC. Translating it yields CASSYERQGRNGYTF.

This clonotype was observed many times. The chain employs TRBV15 and TRBJ1-1, with D unclear. This CDR3 has 15 amino acids. V dropped 1 base and J dropped 0 bases, with 9 bases sitting between them. The germline gives CDR1 LNHNV, CDR2 YYDKDF (reference sequence). CDR3 nucleotides: TGTGCCACCAGCAGAGCCTTCACGGTGAACACTGAAGCTTTCTTT. Protein sequence: CATSRAFTVNTEAFF.

In its sample, this clonotype was seen many times. J is TRBJ1-1 and V is TRBV20-1, with unresolved D. Trimming pared 5 bases from V and 0 bases from J, leaving 10 bases between. This CDR3 is built from 13 residues. Germline lookup yields CDR1 DFQATT and CDR2 SNEGSKA (reference sequence). The CDR3: CSAPYFMNTEAFF. The CDR3 DNA reads as TGCAGTGCTCCCTACTTTATGAACACTGAAGCTTTCTTT.